This TCR beta chain was captured by sequencing in a study of T cell repertoires and HLA-DP antigens. Study-level findings and limits: Responder cells were total CD4+ cells with a HeLa antigen-presenting system.

This CDR3 spans 14 amino acids. Germline values: CDR1 SGHKS, CDR2 YYEKEE (reference sequence). V was pared by 4 bases and J by 2 bases, with 12 bases between. A remark on this clone: Its target is unknown.

The table came from immunoSEQ multiplex PCR; TCRdb's copy has only in-frame clones and leaves some out. The sample lists approximately 90,000 clones, around nine tenths occurring once. This receptor was identified in a middle-aged man in good health and CMV-seronegative. Sample: CD4+ T cells from PBMCs. The chain combines TRBV5-5 with TRBJ1-1; D not certain. CDR3 sequence: CASSKSLSNTEAFF. DNA of the CDR3: TGTGCCAGCAGCAAATCGCTCAGTAACACTGAAGCTTTCTTT.